The 29 T cell receptor beta chains given below trace back to one sample, sequenced in a study of response to subunit inactivated influenza vaccine. TCRdb re-called the RT-PCR reads with MiXCR, one entry per CDR3 protein. The sample gives just under 550,000 distinct CDR3 sequences, 20% to 25% of which show up once; 2.5% to 3.5% is in the top ten. These data also featured in a second study, about T cells expressing NK-cell markers. That work contributes: 5'RACE template switching built TCR beta cDNA with unique molecular identifiers.

This sample comprised CD4+ T cells sorted from PBMCs, obtained 11 to 12 days after vaccination. The receptors originated from a man aged 50 or older who received an inactivated influenza vaccine.

This clonotype was seen a few times. This chain joins TRBV29-1 and TRBJ2-3; the D gene is possibly TRBD1 (7 bases). Germline V CDR1 and CDR2: SQVTM, ANQGSEA. The CDR3 covers 14 residues. V was trimmed by 1 base and J by 4 bases, leaving 12 bases between them. The CDR3 loop reads CSVEGRGRPDTQYF. CDR3 nucleotides: TGCAGCGTTGAAGGGAGGGGGCGCCCAGATACGCAGTATTTT.

CDR3 nucleotide sequence: TGTGCCAGCAGTTACTCGAAGTGGAGCGGGGGAAAGAATGAGCAGTTCTTC. Residues: CASSYSKWSGGKNEQFF. The chain is built from TRBV6-5 and TRBJ2-1; 8 bases agree with TRBD2. Per the germline V gene, CDR1 is MNHEY and CDR2 is SVGAGI. J lost 7 bases, V lost 0 bases, and 11 bases had no gene match. The CDR3 is 17 amino acids.

The chain employs TRBV11-2 and TRBJ2-3; the D gene could be TRBD1 or TRBD2 (6 bases each). This CDR3 comprises 16 residues. V was cut by 2 bases and J by 6 bases, with 18 bases left in between. The germline V gene encodes CDR1 SGHAT and CDR2 FQNNGV. The CDR3 nucleotides read TGTGCCAGCAGCTTAAGGGGGGCGGTACGGGGGGATACGCAGTATTTT. Residues: CASSLRGAVRGDTQYF.

This clonotype was detected only a few times. The J gene is TRBJ2-7, the V gene TRBV15, with D possibly being TRBD1 (5 bases). The CDR3 contains 13 residues. Germline V lookup: CDR1 LNHNV, CDR2 YYDKDF (reference sequence). The V end lost 0 bases, the J end lost 3 bases, and 6 bases lay between the germline ends. The CDR3 nucleotides are TGTGCCACCAGCAGAGACAGGGACTACGAGCAGTACTTC. Translating gives CATSRDRDYEQYF.

The rearrangement uses TRBV5-1 and TRBJ2-7; 7 bases are a match to TRBD2. The CDR3 totals 15 residues. Germline-derived CDR1 and CDR2 are SGHRS and YFSETQ. J lost 2 bases, V lost 2 bases, and 7 bases had no gene match. The CDR3 loop is CASSLPAGQAYEQYF. Here the CDR3 DNA reads TGCGCCAGCAGCTTACCAGCGGGGCAGGCCTACGAGCAGTACTTC.

This clonotype was seen a handful of times. V is TRBV7-9 and J is TRBJ1-1; no definite D call. Trimming left V 1 base short and J 10 bases short, with 7 bases between. Germline assignment: CDR1 SEHNR and CDR2 FQNEAQ (reference sequence). The CDR3 sequence is 11 residues long. The CDR3 region has the DNA TGTGCCAGCAGCTTAGTTACCGGAGCTTTCTTT. Protein product: CASSLVTGAFF. Full variable domain (remainder filled in from reference TRBV7-9 and TRBJ1-1): DTGVSQNPRHKITKRGQNVTFRCDPISEHNRLYWYRQTLGQGPEFLTYFQNEAQLEKSRLLSDRFSAERPKGSFSTLEIQRTEQGDSAMYLCASSLVTGAFFGQGTRLTVV.

This clonotype was detected only a few times. This sequence joins TRBV24-1 and TRBJ2-5, with TRBD1 identical over 8 bases. Germline V lookup: CDR1 KGHDR, CDR2 SFDVKD. The CDR3 is 15 residues long. Trimming at V came to 4 bases and at J to 4 bases, leaving 7 bases not matched to a gene. This CDR3 is CATSDRQGLVETQYF. The CDR3 bases are TGTGCCACCAGTGACCGACAGGGGTTAGTAGAGACCCAGTACTTC.

The chain links TRBV5-1 to TRBJ2-1, with 13 bases aligning to TRBD2. The CDR3 sequence is 15 residues long. Trimming cost V 2 bases and J 7 bases; bases outside gene matches: 3. The germline V gene has CDR1 SGHRS and CDR2 YFSETQ. For the CDR3, the DNA is TGCGCCAGCAGCTTAGGACTAGCGGGGGAGAATGAGCAGTTCTTC. It specifies CASSLGLAGENEQFF.

This clonotype was seen a few times. The V call is TRBV5-1, the J call TRBJ1-3, with 12 bases fitting TRBD1. With V trimmed by 4 bases and J by 1 base, 3 bases remained unmatched. This CDR3 is built from 16 residues. Germline V CDR1 and CDR2: SGHRS, YFSETQ. The CDR3 sequence: CASSPGQGASGNTIYF. The CDR3 nucleotides read TGCGCCAGCAGCCCGGGACAGGGGGCTTCTGGAAACACCATATATTTT.

As to this clonotype: This could be a read error, since a much larger clone is one nucleotide away. This chain links TRBV5-1 with TRBJ1-1; D remains unclear. CDR3 length: 12 residues. Trimming stripped 5 bases from V and 1 base from J, with 6 bases between. The germline V gene encodes CDR1 SGHRS and CDR2 YFSETQ. CDR3 sequence: CASRAANTEAFF. CDR3 bases: TGCGCCAGCAGGGCAGCGAACACTGAAGCTTTCTTT.

This clonotype was detected a few times. The chain has TRBV20-1 and TRBJ2-3, with 7 bases that match TRBD2. The CDR3 is 13 residues long. CDR1 and CDR2 from the germline V gene are DFQATT and SNEGSKA (reference sequence). V lost 6 bases to trimming and J lost 0 bases; unmatched junction nucleotides: 3. For the CDR3, the DNA is TGCAGTGCCAGCGGGACTAGCACAGATACGCAGTATTTT. Protein: CSASGTSTDTQYF.

This clonotype was counted between two and nine times. The chain has TRBV28 and TRBJ1-1, with D unresolved. V lost 4 bases, J lost 2 bases, and 5 bases lay in between. Germline V gene data show CDR1 as MDHEN and CDR2 as SYDVKM. CDR3 length: 12 amino acids. CDR3 DNA sequence: TGTGCCAGCAGTTACTATAACACTGAAGCTTTCTTT. It specifies CASSYYNTEAFF.

This clonotype was observed a few times. This chain joins TRBV20-1 and TRBJ2-7; D possibly corresponds to TRBD1 (6 bases). The germline V and J ends were trimmed by 4 bases and 4 bases, with 17 bases remaining between them. Germline V gives CDR1 DFQATT, CDR2 SNEGSKA (reference sequence). The CDR3 loop spans 14 amino acids. The CDR3 protein is CSATPRDNPYEQYF. The CDR3 DNA reads as TGCAGTGCTACGCCCAGGGACAACCCTTACGAGCAGTACTTC.

The chain combines TRBV5-1 with TRBJ2-2; no clear D gene. From germline, CDR1 is SGHRS and CDR2 YFSETQ. This CDR3 contains 16 residues. Trimming took 5 bases from V and 3 from J, leaving 17 bases between them. Here the CDR3 reads CASRLGVARDTGELFF. The CDR3 DNA is TGCGCCAGCAGGCTTGGGGTGGCCCGGGACACCGGGGAGCTGTTTTTT.

This clonotype was picked up a small number of times. J is TRBJ2-3 and V is TRBV10-3; TRBD1 agrees at 10 bases. Germline V lookup: CDR1 ENHRY, CDR2 SYGVKD. Germline trimming cut 5 bases from V and 2 bases from J; bases unmatched to any gene: 7. The CDR3 is 16 residues long. CDR3 coding DNA: TGTGCCATCAGTTCGGGACAGGGGCCTTCCACAGATACGCAGTATTTT. Its translation is CAISSGQGPSTDTQYF.

This clonotype was detected only a few times. DNA of the CDR3: TGTGCCAGCAGCCTAAGGGGGTACAATGAGCAGTTCTTC. Amino acids: CASSLRGYNEQFF. The chain combines TRBV9 with TRBJ2-1, with TRBD1 as a possible D gene (6 bases). Germline CDR1 is SGDLS and CDR2 is YYNGEE. The CDR3 loop spans 13 amino acids. V was shortened by 4 bases and J by 4 bases, with 9 bases between the two germline ends.

A few counts support this clonotype. The rearrangement links TRBV5-1 to TRBJ2-7; D could derive from TRBD1 or TRBD2 (6 bases each). Germline values: CDR1 SGHRS, CDR2 YFSETQ. The CDR3 loop spans 14 amino acids. The germline V and J ends were trimmed by 0 bases and 5 bases, with 12 bases remaining between them. The CDR3: CASSLVSGGDEQYF. DNA for the CDR3: TGCGCCAGCAGCTTGGTTTCCGGGGGCGACGAGCAGTACTTC.

The rearrangement uses TRBV20-1 and TRBJ2-5, with TRBD2 matching 10 bases. Germline CDR1 DFQATT, CDR2 SNEGSKA (reference sequence). This CDR3 has 18 residues. The V and J ends lost 8 bases and 5 bases, in that order; junction bases with no gene match: 23. The CDR3 is CSTLSRGSSGRARETQYF. CDR3 DNA sequence: TGCAGTACCTTGTCCAGGGGTTCCAGCGGGAGGGCCCGGGAGACCCAGTACTTC.

The chain carries TRBV6-5 and TRBJ2-7, with D uncertain. CDR3 size: 12 residues. Germline CDR1 is MNHEY and CDR2 is SVGAGI. Deletions cut 5 bases from V and 7 bases from J, with 12 bases between. The CDR3 nucleotides are TGTGCCAGCAGTCCGACTGGTTGGGAGCAGTACTTC. Translation: CASSPTGWEQYF.

This clonotype was observed a handful of times. The junction does not match germline at one end; this may be a read error. The DNA for the CDR3 is TGTGCCAGCAGCCAGAGGACCATCCTAACCTTC. As protein: CASSQRTILTF. The V call is TRBV14, the J call TRBJ2-7; D is unresolved. The CDR3 consists of 11 residues. In germline, CDR1 is SGHDN, CDR2 FVKESK.

The table lists this clonotype with a few counts. V usage is TRBV12-3 or TRBV12-4 and J usage is TRBJ2-1, with D perhaps being TRBD1 or TRBD2 (6 bases each). Trimming took off 8 bases at V and 2 bases at J, with 13 bases between the two ends. The CDR3 extends over 14 amino acids. CDR3: CASGGGETYNEQFF. The CDR3 DNA is TGTGCCAGCGGAGGGGGTGAGACCTACAATGAGCAGTTCTTC.

In its sample, this clonotype was seen a few times. The J gene is TRBJ2-1, the V gene TRBV11-2, with TRBD2 identical over 8 bases. J was trimmed by 4 bases and V by 5 bases; bases with no gene match: 10. CDR3 length equals 16 residues. Germline V gene sequence: CDR1 SGHAT, CDR2 FQNNGV. CDR3 sequence reads: CASSPHGGAGYNEQFF. CDR3 bases: TGTGCCAGCAGCCCGCACGGGGGGGCCGGTTACAATGAGCAGTTCTTC.

The chain uses TRBV12-2 and TRBJ1-3. TRBV12-2 is an annotated pseudogene. The CDR3 has 17 amino acids. CDR3 sequence (DNA): TGTGCAAGTCGCTTAGCGGAGGTTTCCCTCTCTGGAAACACCATATATTTT. Translation: CASRLAEVSLSGNTIYF.

The chain uses TRBV7-2 and TRBJ2-5, with D tentatively TRBD1 or TRBD2 (7 bases each). Trimming removed 5 bases from V and 5 bases from J, with 21 bases in between. CDR1 and CDR2 from the germline V gene are SGHTA and FQGNSA. This CDR3 has 16 amino acids. CDR3 nucleotides: TGTGCCAGCAGCCGAGGGGGCGGGAGTCTGTGGGAGACCCAGTACTTC. Its translation: CASSRGGGSLWETQYF.

This clonotype occurred a few times. J is TRBJ1-5 and V is TRBV6-5; D possibly corresponds to TRBD1 (5 bases). With 2 bases removed from V and 7 bases from J, the gap between germline ends came to 15 bases. This CDR3 is built from 15 residues. Germline V CDR1 and CDR2: MNHEY, SVGAGI. As DNA, the CDR3 is TGTGCCAGCAGTTACGGTCGGCGGGGCTGGCAGCCCCAGCATTTT. Translated: CASSYGRRGWQPQHF.

The chain is built from TRBV20-1 and TRBJ2-1; 8 positions match TRBD2. CDR3 length: 14 amino acids. V shed 2 bases, J shed 4 bases, and the junction held 4 bases outside the gene matches. Germline CDR1 is DFQATT and CDR2 is SNEGSKA (reference sequence). This CDR3 reads CSARRGGPYNEQFF. The CDR3, as DNA: TGCAGTGCTAGACGGGGGGGCCCGTACAATGAGCAGTTCTTC.

The chain is built from TRBV6-2 or TRBV6-3 and TRBJ1-6; D may be TRBD1 (6 bases). Germline CDR1 MNHEY, CDR2 SVGEGT. This CDR3 has 15 amino acids. Trimming pared 4 bases from V and 4 bases from J, leaving 11 bases between. The CDR3 nucleotides are TGTGCCAGCAGTTTCCTGACAGGTTATAATTCACCCCTCCACTTT. Its translation: CASSFLTGYNSPLHF.

The V call is TRBV9, the J call TRBJ2-7; D may be TRBD1 or TRBD2 (5 bases each). V dropped 0 bases and J dropped 5 bases, with 9 bases sitting between them. CDR1 is SGDLS, CDR2 YYNGEE, per germline. The CDR3 is 13 amino acids. The CDR3 sequence: CASSVGGSHEQYF. The CDR3 DNA reads as TGTGCCAGCAGCGTAGGGGGGTCCCACGAGCAGTACTTC.

This clonotype was detected a few times. V gene TRBV29-1 combines with J gene TRBJ2-3; 10 nucleotides agree with TRBD2. Trimming cost V 4 bases and J 2 bases; bases outside gene matches: 6. The CDR3 is 15 amino acids. Germline V gene lookup returns CDR1 SQVTM and CDR2 ANQGSEA. For the CDR3, the DNA is TGCAGCGTTGGTATAGCGGGGGGCCTCACAGATACGCAGTATTTT. The encoded protein is CSVGIAGGLTDTQYF.